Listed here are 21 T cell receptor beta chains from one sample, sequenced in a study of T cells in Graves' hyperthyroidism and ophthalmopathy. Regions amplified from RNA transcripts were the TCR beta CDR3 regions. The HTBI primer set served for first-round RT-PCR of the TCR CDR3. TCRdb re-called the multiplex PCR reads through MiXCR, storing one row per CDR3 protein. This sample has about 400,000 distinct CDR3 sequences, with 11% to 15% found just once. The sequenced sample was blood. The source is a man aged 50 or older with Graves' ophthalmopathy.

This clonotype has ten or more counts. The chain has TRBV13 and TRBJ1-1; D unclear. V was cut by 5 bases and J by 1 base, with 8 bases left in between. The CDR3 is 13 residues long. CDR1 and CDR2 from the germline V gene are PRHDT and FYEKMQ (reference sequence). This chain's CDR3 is CASSAYKNTEAFF. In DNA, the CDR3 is TGTGCCAGCAGCGCCTATAAGAACACTGAAGCTTTCTTT.

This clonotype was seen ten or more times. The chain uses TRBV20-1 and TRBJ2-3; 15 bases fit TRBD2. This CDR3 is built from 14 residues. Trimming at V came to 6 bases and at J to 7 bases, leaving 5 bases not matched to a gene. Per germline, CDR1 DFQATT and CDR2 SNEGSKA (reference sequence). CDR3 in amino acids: CSARGLAGGYTQYF. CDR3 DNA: TGCAGTGCCCGGGGACTAGCGGGAGGATATACGCAGTATTTT.

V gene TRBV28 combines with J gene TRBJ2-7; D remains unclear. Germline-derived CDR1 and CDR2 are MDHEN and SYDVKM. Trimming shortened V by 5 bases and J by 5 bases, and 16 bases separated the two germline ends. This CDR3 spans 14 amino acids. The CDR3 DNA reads TGTGCCAGCAGTCCCTTAAAGGGATTCCACGAGCAGTACTTC. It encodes CASSPLKGFHEQYF.

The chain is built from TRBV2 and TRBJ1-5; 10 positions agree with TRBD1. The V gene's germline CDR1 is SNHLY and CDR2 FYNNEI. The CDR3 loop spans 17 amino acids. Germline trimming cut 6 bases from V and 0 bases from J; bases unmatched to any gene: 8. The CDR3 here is CASRGGTGVYSNQPQHF. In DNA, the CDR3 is TGTGCCAGCAGGGGGGGGACAGGGGTTTATAGCAATCAGCCCCAGCATTTT.

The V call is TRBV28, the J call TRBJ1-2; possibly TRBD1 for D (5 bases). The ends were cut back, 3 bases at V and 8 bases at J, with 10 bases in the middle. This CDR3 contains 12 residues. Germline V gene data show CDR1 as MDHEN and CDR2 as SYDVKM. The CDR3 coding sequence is TGTGCCAGCAGTTTGGCACAGGACGGCTACACCTTC. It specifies CASSLAQDGYTF.

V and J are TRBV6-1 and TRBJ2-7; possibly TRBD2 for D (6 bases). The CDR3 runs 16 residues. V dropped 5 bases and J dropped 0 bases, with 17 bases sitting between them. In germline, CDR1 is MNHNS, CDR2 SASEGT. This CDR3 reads CASSKQTGLSSYEQYF. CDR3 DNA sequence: TGTGCCAGCAGTAAACAGACGGGACTTTCCTCCTACGAGCAGTACTTC.

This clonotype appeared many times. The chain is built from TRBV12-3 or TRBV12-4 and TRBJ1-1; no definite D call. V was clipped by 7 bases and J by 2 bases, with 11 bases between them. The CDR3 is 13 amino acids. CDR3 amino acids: CASTRPFNTEAFF. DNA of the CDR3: TGTGCCAGCACCAGGCCCTTTAACACTGAAGCTTTCTTT.

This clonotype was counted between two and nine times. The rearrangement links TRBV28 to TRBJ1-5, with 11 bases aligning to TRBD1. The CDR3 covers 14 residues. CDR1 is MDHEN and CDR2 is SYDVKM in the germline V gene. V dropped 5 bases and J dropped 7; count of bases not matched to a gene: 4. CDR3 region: CASSGQGASQPQHF. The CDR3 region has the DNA TGTGCCAGCAGTGGACAGGGGGCATCCCAGCCCCAGCATTTT.

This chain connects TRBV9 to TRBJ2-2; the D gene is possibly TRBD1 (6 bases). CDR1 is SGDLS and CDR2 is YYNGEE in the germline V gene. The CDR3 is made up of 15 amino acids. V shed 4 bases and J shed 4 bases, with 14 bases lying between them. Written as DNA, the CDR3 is TGTGCCAGCAGCCCCAGGGGAGACGGCACCGGGGAGCTGTTTTTT. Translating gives CASSPRGDGTGELFF.

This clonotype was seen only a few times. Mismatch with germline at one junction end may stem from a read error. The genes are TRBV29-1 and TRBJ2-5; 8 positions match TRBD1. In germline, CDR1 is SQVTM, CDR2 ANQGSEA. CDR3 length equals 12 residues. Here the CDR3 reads CSVWDRQETQCF. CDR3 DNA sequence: TGCAGCGTTTGGGACAGGCAAGAGACCCAGTGCTTC.

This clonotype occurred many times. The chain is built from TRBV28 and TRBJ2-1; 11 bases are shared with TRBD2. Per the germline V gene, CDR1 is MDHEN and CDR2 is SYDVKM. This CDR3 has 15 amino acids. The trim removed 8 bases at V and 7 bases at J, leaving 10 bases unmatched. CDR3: CASEIAGGPFNEQFF. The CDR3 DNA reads TGTGCCAGCGAAATAGCGGGAGGGCCTTTTAATGAGCAGTTCTTC.

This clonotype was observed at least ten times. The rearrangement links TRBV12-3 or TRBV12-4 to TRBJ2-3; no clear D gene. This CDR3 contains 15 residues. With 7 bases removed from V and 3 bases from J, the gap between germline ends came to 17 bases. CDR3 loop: CASTQNDIGTDTQYF. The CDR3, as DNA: TGTGCCAGCACCCAAAACGACATCGGGACAGATACGCAGTATTTT.

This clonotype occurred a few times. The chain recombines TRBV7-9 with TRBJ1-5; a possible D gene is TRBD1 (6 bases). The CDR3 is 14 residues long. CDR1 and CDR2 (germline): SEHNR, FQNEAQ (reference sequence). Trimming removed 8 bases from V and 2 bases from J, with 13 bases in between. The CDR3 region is CASDNRTGNQPQHF. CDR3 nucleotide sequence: TGTGCCAGCGACAACCGGACAGGCAATCAGCCCCAGCATTTT.

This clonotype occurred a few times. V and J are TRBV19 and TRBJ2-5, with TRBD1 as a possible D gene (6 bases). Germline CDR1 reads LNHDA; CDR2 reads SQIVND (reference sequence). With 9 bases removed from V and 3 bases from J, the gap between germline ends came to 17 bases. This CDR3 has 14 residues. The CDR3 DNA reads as TGTGCCAGCTCCGACCGGACAGCAAAAGAGACCCAGTACTTC. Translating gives CASSDRTAKETQYF.

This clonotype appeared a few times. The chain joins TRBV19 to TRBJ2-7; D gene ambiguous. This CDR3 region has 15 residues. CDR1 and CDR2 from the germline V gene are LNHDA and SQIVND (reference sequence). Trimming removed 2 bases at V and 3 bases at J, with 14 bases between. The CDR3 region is CASSISWGWSYEQYF. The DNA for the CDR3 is TGTGCCAGTAGTATAAGCTGGGGTTGGAGCTACGAGCAGTACTTC.

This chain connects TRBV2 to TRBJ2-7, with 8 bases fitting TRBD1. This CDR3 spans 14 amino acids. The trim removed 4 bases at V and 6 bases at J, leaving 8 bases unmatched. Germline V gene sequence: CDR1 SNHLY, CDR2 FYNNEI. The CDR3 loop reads CASSAEQGVGEQYF. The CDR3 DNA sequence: TGTGCCAGCAGTGCTGAACAGGGGGTAGGCGAGCAGTACTTC.

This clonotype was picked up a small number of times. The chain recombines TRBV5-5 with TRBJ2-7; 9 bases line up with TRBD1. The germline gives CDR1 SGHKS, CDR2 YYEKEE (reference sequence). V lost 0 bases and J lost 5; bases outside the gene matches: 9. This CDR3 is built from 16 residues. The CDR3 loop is CASSLAGTGSMDEQYF. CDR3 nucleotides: TGTGCCAGCAGCTTGGCCGGGACAGGGTCGATGGACGAGCAGTACTTC.

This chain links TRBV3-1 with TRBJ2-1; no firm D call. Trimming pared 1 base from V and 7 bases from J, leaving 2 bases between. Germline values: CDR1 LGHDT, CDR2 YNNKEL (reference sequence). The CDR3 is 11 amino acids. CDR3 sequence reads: CASSQANEQFF. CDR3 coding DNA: TGTGCCAGCAGCCAAGCGAATGAGCAGTTCTTC.

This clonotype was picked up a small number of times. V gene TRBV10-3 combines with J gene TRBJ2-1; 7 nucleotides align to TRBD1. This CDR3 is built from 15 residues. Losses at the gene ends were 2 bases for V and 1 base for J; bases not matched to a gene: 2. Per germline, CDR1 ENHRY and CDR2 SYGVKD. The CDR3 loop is CAISEDRASYNEQFF. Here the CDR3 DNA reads TGTGCCATCAGTGAGGACAGGGCTTCCTACAATGAGCAGTTCTTC.

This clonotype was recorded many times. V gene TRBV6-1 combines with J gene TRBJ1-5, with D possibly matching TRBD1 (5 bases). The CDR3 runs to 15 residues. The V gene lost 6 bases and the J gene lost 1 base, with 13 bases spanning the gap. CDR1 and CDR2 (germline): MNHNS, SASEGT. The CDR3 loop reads CASRYTGGSNQPQHF. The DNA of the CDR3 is TGTGCCAGCAGATATACAGGTGGGAGCAATCAGCCCCAGCATTTT.

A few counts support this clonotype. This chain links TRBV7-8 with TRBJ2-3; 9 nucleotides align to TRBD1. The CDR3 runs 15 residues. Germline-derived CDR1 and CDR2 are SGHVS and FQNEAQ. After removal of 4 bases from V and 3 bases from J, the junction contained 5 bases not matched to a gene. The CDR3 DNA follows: TGTGCCAGCAGCTCCTCGGGACAGGGAACAGATACGCAGTATTTT. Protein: CASSSSGQGTDTQYF.